The present entry profiles one T cell receptor (beta chain) with its context. This clonotype was seen many times. This receptor's antigen is unknown. Within one base of it there is no much larger clone, and no base qualities were kept. This record comes from a study of T cell repertoires in cytomegalovirus infection (dated by TCRdb to about 2019). Concerning the study at large: Donor HLA type was relevant to the analysis, because carriage of CMV infection together with the matching HLA type was indicated by public TCR beta signatures.

The germline V gene (reference sequence) provides CDR1 LNHDA and CDR2 SQIVND. Relative to germline, V is missing 4 bases and J is missing 5 bases, with 4 bases of the junction outside any gene match. From cysteine to phenylalanine, the CDR3 is 13 amino acids long. The entry retains the CDR3 DNA only, 39 bases that are in frame from base 1. The study at large found these results: The ex vivo response was dominated by HLA-C-restricted CMV-specific TCR beta clonotypes, and the single most frequent clonotype in two of eight donors was supplied by these HLA-C-restricted clonotypes. In both this cohort and an independent 352-donor cohort, the cumulative frequency of public TCR beta family members distinguished carriers of CMV infection plus the relevant HLA type.

The reads were generated on an Illumina HiSeq 1500. TCRdb passed the public sequencing reads through fastp at Q25 and MiXCR, retaining productive beta sequences. Identical CDR3 protein sequences are pooled into one entry, listed with their most common genes and DNA. For this sample there are approximately 490,000 distinct CDR3 sequences; approximately 11% appear just once. Clones ranked in the top ten supply roughly 10% of the sample. The sequenced material came from PBMCs. This sequence uses TRBV19 and TRBJ2-5, with 7 central nucleotides matching TRBD1. The TCR sequence derives from a human donor in good health (CMV status not recorded). Some clones in this sample may be carry-over from other donors' samples. CDR3 reads: CASSTTGLETQYF. Here is the DNA: TGTGCCAGTAGTACGACAGGGCTGGAGACCCAGTACTTC.